This T cell receptor beta chain was documented in a study of response to subunit inactivated influenza vaccine. Study-level points and caveats: Each seasonal influenza vaccination, the authors suggested, recruits few new T cells.

This CDR3 has 16 amino acids. Per germline, CDR1 SGHDT and CDR2 YYEEEE. Trimming pared 1 base from V and 3 bases from J, leaving 14 bases between. A note on this clonotype: Its antigen is still unknown.

TCRdb re-derived calls from the RT-PCR reads in MiXCR, one entry per CDR3 protein. In the table there are roughly 460,000 distinct CDR3 sequences, approximately 11% of which are singletons. The source of this sequence is a man between 50 and 59 years old who received an inactivated influenza vaccine. This chain joins TRBV5-6 and TRBJ2-1, with D possibly being TRBD2 (6 bases). The source material was PBMCs from blood, sampled more than 35 days after vaccination. The CDR3 sequence is CASSLFTGLLYNEQFF. The CDR3, as DNA: TGTGCCAGCAGCTTGTTTACGGGACTCCTCTACAATGAGCAGTTCTTC. Full variable domain (outside the CDR3, taken from reference TRBV5-6 and TRBJ2-1): DAGVTQSPTHLIKTRGQQVTLRCSPKSGHDTVSWYQQALGQGPQFIFQYYEEEERQRGNFPDRFSGHQFPNYSSELNVNALLLGDSALYLCASSLFTGLLYNEQFFGPGTRLTVL.